This T cell receptor (beta chain) was captured by sequencing in a study of cytomegalovirus exposure and HLA in healthy donors. Germline assignment: CDR1 MDHEN and CDR2 SYDVKM. Trimming shortened V by 7 bases and J by 5 bases, and 17 bases separated the two germline ends. The CDR3 sequence is 14 residues long. The PCR made use of 60 Vbeta and 13 Jbeta primers. Only in-frame clones appear in the TCRdb table, and some are missing; sequencing was by immunoSEQ multiplex PCR. This table holds about 190,000 clones, about 88% found once. The sequence derives from a woman aged 25-40 years in good health and CMV-seronegative. Material: PBMCs. The chain combines TRBV28 with TRBJ1-2; D may be TRBD1 (5 bases). The CDR3 reads CASITTGGVYGYTF. The DNA for the CDR3 is TGTGCCAGCATCACCACGGGGGGGGTATATGGCTACACCTTC.